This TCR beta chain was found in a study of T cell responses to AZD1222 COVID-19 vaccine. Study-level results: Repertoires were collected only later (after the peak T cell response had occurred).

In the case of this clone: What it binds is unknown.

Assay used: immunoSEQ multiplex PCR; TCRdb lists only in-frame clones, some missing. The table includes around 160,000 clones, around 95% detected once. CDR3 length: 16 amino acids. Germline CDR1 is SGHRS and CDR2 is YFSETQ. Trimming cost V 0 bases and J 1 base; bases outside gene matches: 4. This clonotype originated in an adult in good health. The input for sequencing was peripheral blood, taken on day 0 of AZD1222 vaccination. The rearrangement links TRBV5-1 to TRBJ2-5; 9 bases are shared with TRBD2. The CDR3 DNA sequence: TGCGCCAGCAGCTTGGGACTAGCGGAGGCCCAAGAGACCCAGTACTTC. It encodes CASSLGLAEAQETQYF.